This TCR beta chain emerged from a study of cytomegalovirus exposure and HLA in healthy donors. Study-wide context: One earlier analysis, a look at about 179 million T cells, found roughly 120 million unique TCR beta sequences. Clustering assigned 81% of the approximately 370 genotyped donors to the Caucasian-associated ancestry cluster.

Primers included in the PCR were 60 Vbeta and 13 Jbeta primers. Methods used by the authors: Around 10 million of the about 80 million unique TCR beta chains counted in a later analysis were shared. Produced via immunoSEQ multiplex PCR; TCRdb's table is partial and in-frame only. V and J calls and clone size are copied from that table; D and trimming were computed from the DNA. This sample has about 200,000 clones; 70% to 80% occur once, and the top ten carry 2.5% to 3.5%. There are 16 residues in the CDR3. Trimming at V came to 2 bases and at J to 6 bases, leaving 13 bases not matched to a gene. Germline V gene data show CDR1 as MNHEY and CDR2 as SMNVEV (reference sequence).

The sequence was obtained from a woman aged 25-40 years in good health and CMV-seronegative. Sequencing was carried out using PBMCs. The chain carries TRBV27 and TRBJ2-7; 7 positions match TRBD2. The CDR3 coding sequence is TGTGCCAGCAGTTTAAAGGCGAAAGGGGAGGGTTTCGAGCAGTACTTC. Its protein is CASSLKAKGEGFEQYF.